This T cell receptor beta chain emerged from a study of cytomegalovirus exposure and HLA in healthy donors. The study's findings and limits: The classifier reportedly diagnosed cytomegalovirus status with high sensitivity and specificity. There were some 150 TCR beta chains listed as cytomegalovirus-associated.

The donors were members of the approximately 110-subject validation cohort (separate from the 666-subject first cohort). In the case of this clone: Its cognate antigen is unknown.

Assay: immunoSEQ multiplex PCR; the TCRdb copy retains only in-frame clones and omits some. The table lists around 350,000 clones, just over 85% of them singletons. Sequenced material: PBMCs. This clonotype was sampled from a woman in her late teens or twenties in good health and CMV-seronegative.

CDR3 DNA sequence: TGTGCCAGCAGCGAGACAGGGGCGATGGAGACCCAGTACTTC. It encodes CASSETGAMETQYF. The V call is TRBV6-1, the J call TRBJ2-5, with 8 bases lining up with TRBD1. The ends lost 6 bases at V and 5 bases at J; junction bases unmatched: 8. This CDR3 comprises 14 residues. CDR1 is MNHNS and CDR2 is SASEGT in the germline V gene.